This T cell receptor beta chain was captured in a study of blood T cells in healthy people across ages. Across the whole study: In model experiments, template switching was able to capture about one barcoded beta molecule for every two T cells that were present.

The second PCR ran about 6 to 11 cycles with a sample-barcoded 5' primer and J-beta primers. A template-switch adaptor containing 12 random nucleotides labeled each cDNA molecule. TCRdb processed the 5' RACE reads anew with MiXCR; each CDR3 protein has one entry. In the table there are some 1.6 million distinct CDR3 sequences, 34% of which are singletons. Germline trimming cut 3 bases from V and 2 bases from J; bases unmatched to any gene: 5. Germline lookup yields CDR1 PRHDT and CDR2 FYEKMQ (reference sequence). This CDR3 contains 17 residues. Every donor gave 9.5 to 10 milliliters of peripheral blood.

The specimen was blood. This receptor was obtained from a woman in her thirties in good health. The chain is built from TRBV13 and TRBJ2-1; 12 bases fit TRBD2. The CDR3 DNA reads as TGTGCCAGCAGCTTGAGAACTAGCGGGAGGCCCTACAATGAGCAGTTCTTC. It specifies CASSLRTSGRPYNEQFF.